Listed here are 8 T cell receptor beta chains from one sample, sequenced in a study of breast tumors, draining lymph nodes, adjacent tissues. From the multiplex PCR reads, TCRdb called clonotypes with MiXCR, one entry per CDR3 protein. In the table there are about 14,000 distinct CDR3 sequences, around 59% of which are singletons. Source material: tumor-adjacent breast tissue. These receptors were collected from a female donor with breast cancer. Some clones in this sample may be carry-over from other donors' samples.

By share, this clonotype counts as medium-sized (0.01 to 0.1%). The chain combines TRBV4-1 with TRBJ2-5; weak D call: TRBD2 (5 bases). CDR1 and CDR2 (germline): MGHRA, YSYEKL. This CDR3 is built from 15 residues. V was shortened by 1 base and J by 4 bases, with 13 bases between the two germline ends. The CDR3 is CASSQGNLGGETQYF. CDR3 DNA: TGCGCCAGCAGCCAAGGGAACCTCGGAGGAGAGACCCAGTACTTC.

This clonotype was seen at least ten times. The genes are TRBV7-2 and TRBJ1-5; a weak D match, TRBD1 (6 bases). This CDR3 has 15 amino acids. Trimming left V 0 bases short and J 6 bases short, with 12 bases between. In germline, CDR1 is SGHTA, CDR2 FQGNSA. In nucleotides, the CDR3 is TGTGCCAGCAGCTTAGCGCTAGGGGGAGGTCAGCCCCAGCATTTT. This translates into CASSLALGGGQPQHF.

Written as DNA, the CDR3 is TGTGCCATCGTTGTGAACACTGAAGCTTTCTTT. Its translation: CAIVVNTEAFF. The V gene is TRBV10-3, the J gene TRBJ1-1, with D hard to call. The CDR3 runs 11 residues. The germline V gene encodes CDR1 ENHRY and CDR2 SYGVKD. Trimming removed 8 bases from V and 0 bases from J, with 4 bases in between.

V gene TRBV9 combines with J gene TRBJ2-7; 9 nucleotides match TRBD1. The J segment lost 7 bases and the V segment lost 4 bases, leaving 12 bases of the junction unmatched. The CDR3 totals 15 residues. The germline CDR1 and CDR2 sequences are SGDLS and YYNGEE. CDR3 bases: TGTGCCAGCAGCCCACGAGCGGGGACAGGGTCGGAGCAGTACTTC. Translation gives CASSPRAGTGSEQYF.

At least ten counts were recorded for this clonotype. The chain links TRBV30 to TRBJ2-7, with 9 bases matching TRBD2. Germline loops: CDR1 GTSNPN, CDR2 SVGIG (reference sequence). The CDR3 sequence is 17 residues long. The J segment lost 6 bases and the V segment lost 4 bases, leaving 19 bases of the junction unmatched. The DNA of the CDR3 is TGTGCCTGGACCTACCCGGGGCTAGCGGGACATGGTCTCGAGCAGTACTTC. Amino acid sequence: CAWTYPGLAGHGLEQYF.

This clonotype was observed a few times. V usage is TRBV12-1 and J usage is TRBJ1-1. TRBV12-1 is a listed pseudogene. This CDR3 is built from 14 residues. The DNA of the CDR3 is TGTGCCAGCAGCTCCTTGCGAGCGAACACTGAAGCTTTCTTT. This codes for CASSSLRANTEAFF.

A word on this clonotype: Compared with germline, one end of the junction differs, possibly owing to a read error. This sequence joins TRBV5-5 and TRBJ1-2; D not resolved. The CDR3 consists of 13 residues. Germline assignment: CDR1 SGHKS and CDR2 YYEKEE (reference sequence). The chain's CDR3 is CASSLDSNYGHTF. CDR3 sequence (DNA): TGTGCCAGCAGCTTGGACAGCAACTATGGCCACACCTTC.

The chain has TRBV10-3 and TRBJ2-7, with D perhaps assigned TRBD1 or TRBD2 (5 bases each). Trimming removed 6 bases at V and 0 bases at J, with 9 bases between. This CDR3 is 13 amino acids long. Germline V gene data show CDR1 as ENHRY and CDR2 as SYGVKD. CDR3 coding DNA: TGTGCCATCAGGGGGACCGCCTCCTACGAGCAGTACTTC. Translating gives CAIRGTASYEQYF.